The entry below gives a single T cell receptor beta chain sequence along with its context. Its target is unknown. Assay: immunoSEQ multiplex PCR; the TCRdb copy retains only in-frame clones and omits some. This sample has 20,000 or so clones; around 90% occur once, and the top ten carry about 5%. This record comes from a study of chemoradiotherapy in HPV16-positive cancers. The study, taken as a whole, reports: Functional assays defining HPV-specific T cells used only a couple of HPV16-positive patients.

V gave up 1 base and J gave up 0 bases, with 15 bases separating them. This CDR3 spans 17 amino acids. Germline lookup yields CDR1 MNHNS and CDR2 SASEGT. The origin of this receptor is a human donor with HPV-associated anogenital cancer. The sample in question was blood, obtained from a patient who underwent chemoradiotherapy. V and J are TRBV6-1 and TRBJ2-5; D unresolved. This CDR3 is CASSEGVRSLNQETQYF. The DNA for the CDR3 is TGTGCCAGCAGTGAAGGGGTGCGGAGCCTAAACCAAGAGACCCAGTACTTC.